Presented here are 22 T cell receptor beta chains from one specimen sequenced in a study of Graves' ophthalmopathy and Graves' hyperthyroidism. Amplification of TCR beta CDR3 regions used RNA transcripts. Second-round multiplex PCR followed a first-round RT-PCR using HTBI primers. TCRdb redid the calling of the multiplex PCR reads with MiXCR, one entry per CDR3 protein. Counted here are around 22,000 distinct CDR3 sequences, about 50% occurring once; the ten biggest clones make up 6% to 8%. Sequencing was carried out using peripheral blood. The source is an adult woman with stable Graves' hyperthyroidism.

The rearrangement joins TRBV20-1 to TRBJ1-6; no definite D call. The length of the CDR3 is 16 residues. The V end was cut by 2 bases, the J end by 10 bases, with 21 bases between. CDR1 DFQATT and CDR2 SNEGSKA come from the germline V gene (reference sequence). CDR3 coding DNA: TGCAGTGCTAGATCCGGGAGGTCGGGGAAATACTCACCCCTCCACTTT. Translated, it gives CSARSGRSGKYSPLHF.

This clonotype showed up many times. This chain connects TRBV12-3 or TRBV12-4 to TRBJ2-7; D remains ambiguous. The V end lost 6 bases, the J end lost 0 bases, and 6 bases lay between the germline ends. This CDR3 has 12 residues. The CDR3 loop reads CASSLTSYEQYF. DNA for the CDR3: TGTGCCAGCAGCTTAACCTCCTACGAGCAGTACTTC.

The count of this clonotype is one. The gene calls are TRBV7-2 and TRBJ1-3; D may be TRBD1 (6 bases). The CDR3 has 15 amino acids. Germline V CDR1 and CDR2: SGHTA, FQGNSA. V was shortened by 4 bases and J by 1 base, with 11 bases between the two germline ends. The CDR3 loop is CASSWTVGSGNTIYF. The DNA for the CDR3 is TGTGCCAGCAGCTGGACAGTGGGATCTGGAAACACCATATATTTT.

This clonotype was picked up many times. V gene TRBV6-5 combines with J gene TRBJ1-3; D gene unclear. Germline assignment: CDR1 MNHEY and CDR2 SVGAGI. The CDR3 spans 15 residues. V lost 2 bases to trimming and J lost 3 bases, with 11 bases between them. This CDR3 is CASSYTLTLGNTIYF. CDR3 bases: TGTGCCAGCAGTTACACTTTGACACTTGGAAACACCATATATTTT.

In its sample, this clonotype ranks as medium-sized. This chain joins TRBV7-2 and TRBJ2-7, with 10 bases identical to TRBD2. V dropped 2 bases and J dropped 7; count of bases not matched to a gene: 14. This CDR3 has 17 residues. The germline gives CDR1 SGHTA, CDR2 FQGNSA. The CDR3: CASSLMASGRGAWEQYF. The CDR3 nucleotides are TGTGCCAGCAGCTTAATGGCTAGCGGGAGAGGAGCGTGGGAGCAGTACTTC.

The rearrangement joins TRBV7-9 to TRBJ1-4; 7 nucleotides line up with TRBD1. V lost 5 bases and J lost 7; bases outside the gene matches: 4. Germline V CDR1 and CDR2: SEHNR, FQNEAQ (reference sequence). This CDR3 contains 13 residues. CDR3 sequence (DNA): TGTGCCAGCAGCCGGGACAGAAGTGAAAAACTGTTTTTT. It translates to CASSRDRSEKLFF.

The V call is TRBV6-2 or TRBV6-3, the J call TRBJ1-1; D unclear. Germline assignment: CDR1 MNHEY and CDR2 SVGEGT. This CDR3 contains 13 residues. Between the trimmed V and J ends, which lost 4 bases and 4 bases, there was a span of 10 bases. The CDR3 reads CASSSEGSTEAFF. In DNA, the CDR3 is TGTGCCAGCAGTTCGGAAGGGAGCACTGAAGCTTTCTTT.

In its sample, this clonotype was seen many times. This chain joins TRBV3-1 and TRBJ2-7; D gene unclear. The CDR3 has 12 amino acids. The germline V and J ends were trimmed by 5 bases and 7 bases, with 12 bases remaining between them. Germline CDR1 and CDR2: LGHDT and YNNKEL (reference sequence). The CDR3 sequence: CASSIEYREQYF. The CDR3 DNA sequence: TGTGCCAGCAGCATCGAATACCGGGAGCAGTACTTC.

The chain is built from TRBV20-1 and TRBJ2-1, with D possibly TRBD1 on 6 matching bases. V lost 6 bases and J lost 5, with 20 bases in between. This CDR3 has 15 amino acids. From germline, CDR1 is DFQATT and CDR2 SNEGSKA (reference sequence). CDR3 DNA: TGCAGTGCACCCACCGGGACACAAGACAACAATGAGCAGTTCTTC. This encodes CSAPTGTQDNNEQFF.

The rearrangement joins TRBV6-5 to TRBJ2-5; D call uncertain. The CDR3 covers 14 residues. Germline lookup yields CDR1 MNHEY and CDR2 SVGAGI. V was shortened by 2 bases and J by 7 bases, with 14 bases between the two germline ends. CDR3: CASSYTRTGWTQYF. CDR3 coding DNA: TGTGCCAGCAGTTACACAAGGACCGGGTGGACCCAGTACTTC.

The sample holds many counts of this clonotype. The chain uses TRBV27 and TRBJ2-1, with no clear D. Trimming took off 7 bases at V and 0 bases at J, with 13 bases between the two ends. This CDR3 region has 15 residues. Looked up from germline, CDR1 is MNHEY and CDR2 is SMNVEV (reference sequence). This chain's CDR3 is CASMRSRSSYNEQFF. CDR3 nucleotide sequence: TGTGCCAGCATGCGGTCTCGCAGCTCCTACAATGAGCAGTTCTTC.

This clonotype was found many times. The V and J genes are TRBV20-1 and TRBJ2-1; 8 bases agree with TRBD2. V trimming: 0 bases; J trimming: 8 bases; junction bases outside the gene matches: 21. The CDR3 has 19 residues. Germline values: CDR1 DFQATT, CDR2 SNEGSKA (reference sequence). CDR3 region: CSARDPLAPASGFYDEQFF. The DNA of the CDR3 is TGCAGTGCTAGAGATCCTTTAGCCCCCGCTAGCGGGTTTTACGATGAGCAGTTCTTC.

V usage is TRBV20-1 and J usage is TRBJ2-5; 7 positions match TRBD2. The CDR3 is 16 residues long. V shed 0 bases, J shed 9 bases, and the junction held 16 bases outside the gene matches. Germline lookup yields CDR1 DFQATT and CDR2 SNEGSKA (reference sequence). The CDR3 protein is CSARDCGSHPQWAQYF. CDR3 nucleotides: TGCAGTGCTAGAGATTGCGGGAGCCACCCGCAGTGGGCCCAGTACTTC.

This clonotype came up a few times. This rearrangement joins TRBV24-1 to TRBJ2-2; no firm D call. The CDR3 consists of 12 residues. V lost 11 bases and J 0 bases, leaving 6 bases between the germline ends. Germline CDR1 is KGHDR and CDR2 is SFDVKD. The CDR3 nucleotides are TGTGCCATGGGCACGAACACCGGGGAGCTGTTTTTT. Encoded protein: CAMGTNTGELFF.

This sequence joins TRBV6-4 and TRBJ1-4, with 8 bases aligning to TRBD1. The J segment lost 2 bases and the V segment lost 3 bases, leaving 2 bases of the junction unmatched. CDR1 and CDR2 from the germline V gene are MRHNA and SNTAGT. The CDR3 spans 15 residues. This chain's CDR3 is CASSERQGTNEKLFF. In DNA form, the CDR3 reads TGTGCCAGCAGTGAGAGACAGGGGACTAATGAAAAACTGTTTTTT.

In its sample, this clonotype is medium-sized. This rearrangement joins TRBV20-1 to TRBJ2-3; tentative D call: TRBD2 (5 bases). V was cut by 1 base and J by 1 base, with 9 bases left in between. Germline CDR1 reads DFQATT; CDR2 reads SNEGSKA (reference sequence). The CDR3 spans 14 residues. The DNA for the CDR3 is TGCAGTGCTAGAGTGAGTAGCGGCACAGATACGCAGTATTTT. As protein: CSARVSSGTDTQYF.

This rearrangement joins TRBV24-1 to TRBJ2-7; 8 nucleotides align to TRBD1. V was pared by 9 bases and J by 0 bases, with 9 bases of the junction left unmatched. Per germline, CDR1 KGHDR and CDR2 SFDVKD. The CDR3 has 15 residues. In nucleotides, the CDR3 is TGTGCCACCGCCCCGACCGGACAGGGCTCCTACGAGCAGTACTTC. Its protein product is CATAPTGQGSYEQYF.

As for this clonotype: A much larger clone lies a single base off, so this may be a read error. The DNA for the CDR3 is TGTGCCTGGAGTGTCACAGGGGTCGCCCCGCGCCTCCACTTT. Its protein product is CAWSVTGVAPRLHF. The rearrangement links TRBV30 to TRBJ1-6; 7 bases are shared with TRBD1. Germline-derived CDR1 and CDR2 are GTSNPN and SVGIG (reference sequence). V shed 0 bases and J 15 bases; nucleotides not matched to a gene: 11. The CDR3 covers 14 residues.

A note on this clonotype: The junction does not match germline at one end; this may be a read error. The rearrangement uses TRBV28 and TRBJ2-3, with D possibly TRBD1 on 7 matching bases. Germline V lookup: CDR1 MDHEN, CDR2 SYDVKM. This CDR3 spans 15 amino acids. Here the CDR3 reads CASSWDSTSTDTRYF. CDR3 coding DNA: TGTGCCAGCAGCTGGGACAGCACTAGCACAGATACGCGGTATTTT. The full variable domain, completed using reference TRBV28 and TRBJ2-3, is DVKVTQSSRYLVKRTGEKVFLECVQDMDHENMFWYRQDPGLGLRLIYFSYDVKMKEKGDIPEGYSVSREKKERFSLILESASTNQTSMYLCASSWDSTSTDTRYFGPGTRLTVL.

This clonotype has a single count. V usage is TRBV20-1 and J usage is TRBJ2-7; the match to TRBD1 covers 8 bases. The CDR3 length is 14 residues. Germline-derived CDR1 and CDR2 are DFQATT and SNEGSKA (reference sequence). V was pared by 2 bases and J by 3 bases, with 6 bases of the junction left unmatched. The CDR3 sequence is CSARNAGTGYEQYF. CDR3 nucleotides: TGCAGTGCTAGAAACGCCGGGACAGGCTACGAGCAGTACTTC.

The gene calls are TRBV5-1 and TRBJ2-2, with 9 bases that match TRBD1. V was clipped by 4 bases and J by 7 bases; unmatched bases: 8. The CDR3 runs to 15 residues. CDR1 SGHRS and CDR2 YFSETQ come from the germline V gene. This chain's CDR3 is CASSKRQGGRGELFF. The CDR3 DNA follows: TGCGCCAGCAGCAAGCGACAGGGGGGGCGCGGGGAGCTGTTTTTT. The complete variable domain, with remaining parts taken from reference TRBV5-1 and TRBJ2-2, reads KAGVTQTPRYLIKTRGQQVTLSCSPISGHRSVSWYQQTPGQGLQFLFEYFSETQRNKGNFPGRFSGRQFSNSRSEMNVSTLELGDSALYLCASSKRQGGRGELFFGEGSRLTVL.

This chain connects TRBV7-9 to TRBJ2-7; 10 positions match TRBD2. The ends lost 4 bases at V and 5 bases at J; junction bases unmatched: 2. Per germline, CDR1 SEHNR and CDR2 FQNEAQ (reference sequence). This CDR3 region has 13 residues. The CDR3 bases are TGTGCCAGCAGCTATAGCGGGAGGAACGAGCAGTACTTC. It specifies CASSYSGRNEQYF.